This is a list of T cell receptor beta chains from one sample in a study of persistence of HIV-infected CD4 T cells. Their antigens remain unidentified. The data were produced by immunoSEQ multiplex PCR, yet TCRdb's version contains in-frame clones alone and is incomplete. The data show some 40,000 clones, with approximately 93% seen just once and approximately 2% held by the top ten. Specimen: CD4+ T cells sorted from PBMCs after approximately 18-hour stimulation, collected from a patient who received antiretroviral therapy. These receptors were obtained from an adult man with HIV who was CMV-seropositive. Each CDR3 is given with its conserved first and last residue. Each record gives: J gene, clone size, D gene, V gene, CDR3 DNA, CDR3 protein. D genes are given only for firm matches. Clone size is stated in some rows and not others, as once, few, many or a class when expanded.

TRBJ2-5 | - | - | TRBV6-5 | TGTGCCAGCAGTCCGCCGGGCCAAGAGACCCAGTACTTC | CASSPPGQETQYF
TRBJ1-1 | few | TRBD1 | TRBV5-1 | TGCGCCAGCAGCCAGGGGGTCATGAACACTGAAGCTTTCTTT | CASSQGVMNTEAFF
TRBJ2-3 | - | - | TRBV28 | TGTGCCAGCTTTGGGGAGGGCACAGATACGCAGTATTTT | CASFGEGTDTQYF
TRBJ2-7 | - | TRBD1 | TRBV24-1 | TGTGCCACCAGTGACGTGACAGGGTACGAGCAGTACTTC | CATSDVTGYEQYF
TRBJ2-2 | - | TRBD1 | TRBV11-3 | TGTGCCAGCAGCTTACAGGACAGGGGGCTAGAGTCGAACACCGGGGAGCTGTTTTTT | CASSLQDRGLESNTGELFF
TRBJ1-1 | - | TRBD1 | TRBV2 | TGTGCCAGCAGCCAGACAGGGGAGGTCACTGAAGCTTTCTTT | CASSQTGEVTEAFF
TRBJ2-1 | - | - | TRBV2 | TGTGCCAGCAGAGTATGGGTTAACAATGAGCAGTTCTTC | CASRVWVNNEQFF
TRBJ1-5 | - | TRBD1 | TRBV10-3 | TGTGCCATCAGTGAAGGGCGTAAGGGGGACAGACTCAATCAGCCCCAGCATTTT | CAISEGRKGDRLNQPQHF
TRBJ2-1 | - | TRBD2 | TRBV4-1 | TGCGCCAGCAGTGGGCTAGCGGGGGGGAACAATGAGCAGTTCTTC | CASSGLAGGNNEQFF
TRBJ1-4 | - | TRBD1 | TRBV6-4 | TGTGCCGGGGCCCGCAGGGGGCAGGCAACTAATGAAAAACTGTTTTTT | CAGARRGQATNEKLFF
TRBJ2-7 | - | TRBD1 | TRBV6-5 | TGTGCCAGCAGTTCCCCGTCCGGGACAGGGGATGGGGAGCAGTACTTC | CASSSPSGTGDGEQYF
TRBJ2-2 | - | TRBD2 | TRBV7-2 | TGTGCCAGCAGGCGGGGGTCGGCGAACACCGGGGAGCTGTTTTTT | CASRRGSANTGELFF
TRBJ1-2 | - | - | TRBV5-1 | TGCGCCAGCAGCACGGACGGAGTCTATGGCTACACCTTC | CASSTDGVYGYTF
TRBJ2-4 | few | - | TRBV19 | TGTGCCAGTAGTATATGGGGTTCGAACATTCAGTACTTC | CASSIWGSNIQYF
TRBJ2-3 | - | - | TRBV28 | TGTGCCAGCAGTTCACCCTCGGGCCCCACAGATACGCAGTATTTT | CASSSPSGPTDTQYF
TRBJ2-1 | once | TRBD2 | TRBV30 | TGTGCCTGGAGTGGGGATAGCGGGGGGGCCTACAATGAGCAGTTCTTC | CAWSGDSGGAYNEQFF
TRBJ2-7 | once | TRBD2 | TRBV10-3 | TGTGCCATCAGGGGGGCTAGCGGGGGATTATCCTACGAGCAGTACTTC | CAIRGASGGLSYEQYF
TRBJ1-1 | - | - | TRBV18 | TGTGCCAGCTCACCAGGGCCGCCCTCGGGGAGGACTGAAGCTTTCTTT | CASSPGPPSGRTEAFF
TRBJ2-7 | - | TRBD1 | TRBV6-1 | TGTGCCAGCAGTGACGGGACAGGAGGGTTATACGAGCAGTACTTC | CASSDGTGGLYEQYF
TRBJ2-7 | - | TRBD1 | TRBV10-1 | TGCGCCAGCAGAGAAAGCCTGACAGGGACCTACGAGCAGTACTTC | CASRESLTGTYEQYF
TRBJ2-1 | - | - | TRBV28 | TGTGCCAGCAGTTCGGACGATGAGCAGTTCTTC | CASSSDDEQFF
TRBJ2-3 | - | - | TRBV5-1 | TGCGCCAGCAGCTTGGCAAGGGAGCCAGATACGCAGTATTTT | CASSLAREPDTQYF
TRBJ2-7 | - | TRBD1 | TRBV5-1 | TGCGCCAGCAGCTTGCAGACAGGGGGTTTGTCCGAGCAGTACTTC | CASSLQTGGLSEQYF
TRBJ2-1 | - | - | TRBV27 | TGTGCCAGCAGTTTAGGGGGCCAATGGGGTGAGCAGTTCTTC | CASSLGGQWGEQFF
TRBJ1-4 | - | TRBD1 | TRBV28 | TGTGCCAGCAGTTACAGGGGGCTAAATAATGAAAAACTGTTTTTT | CASSYRGLNNEKLFF
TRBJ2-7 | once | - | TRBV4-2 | TGTGCCAGCAGCCAAGATCCCAGGGACTACGAGCAGTACTTC | CASSQDPRDYEQYF
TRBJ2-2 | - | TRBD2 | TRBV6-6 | TGTGCCAGCAGTTACGTGGCGGGGGTCGGGGAGCTGTTTTTT | CASSYVAGVGELFF
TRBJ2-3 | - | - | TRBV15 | TGTGCCACCAGCAGAGATGATTCGGGGGGCCTCACAGATACGCAGTATTTT | CATSRDDSGGLTDTQYF
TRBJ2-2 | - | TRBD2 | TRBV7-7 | TGTGCCAGCAGTCGTGGCCGAGCGGGGGACACCGGGGAGCTGTTTTTT | CASSRGRAGDTGELFF
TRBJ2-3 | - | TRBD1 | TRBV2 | TGTGCCAGCTGCGGACAGGGAGTAGATACGCAGTATTTT | CASCGQGVDTQYF
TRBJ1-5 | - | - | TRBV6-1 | TGTGCCAGCAGTGAGGTCCGCAATCAGCCCCAGCATTTT | CASSEVRNQPQHF
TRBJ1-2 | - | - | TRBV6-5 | TGTGCCAGCAGCCGACAGATAAACTATGGCTACACCTTC | CASSRQINYGYTF
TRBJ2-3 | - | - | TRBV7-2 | TGTGCCAGCATAACGAAGCGGACCACAGATACGCAGTATTTT | CASITKRTTDTQYF
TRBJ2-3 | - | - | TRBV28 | TGTGCCAGCAGGACCCAACGCATAGATACGCAGTATTTT | CASRTQRIDTQYF
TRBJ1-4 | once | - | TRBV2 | TGTGCCAGCAAAGCAACTAATGAAAAACTGTTTTTT | CASKATNEKLFF
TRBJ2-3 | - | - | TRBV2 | TGTGCCAGCAGTGCTCTCCGGAAGCGGGGCACAGATACGCAGTATTTT | CASSALRKRGTDTQYF
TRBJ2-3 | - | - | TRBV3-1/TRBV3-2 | TGTGCCAGCAGCCAAGACTGGAGCACAGATACGCAGTATTTT | CASSQDWSTDTQYF
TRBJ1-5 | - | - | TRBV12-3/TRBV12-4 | TGTGCCAGCCGCCGGGACGAAAATCAGCCCCAGCATTTT | CASRRDENQPQHF
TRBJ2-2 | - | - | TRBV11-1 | TGTGCCAGCAGTTCTAAGGTCGCGCCCACCGGGGAGCTGTTTTTT | CASSSKVAPTGELFF
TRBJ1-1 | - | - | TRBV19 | TGTGCCAGTAGCCCAGAAGGGGTGAACACTGAAGCTTTCTTT | CASSPEGVNTEAFF
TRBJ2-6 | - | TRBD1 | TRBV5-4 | TGTGCCAGCCTAAGGGGACAGGGGGCAATCCCTGGGGCCAACGTCCTGACTTTC | CASLRGQGAIPGANVLTF
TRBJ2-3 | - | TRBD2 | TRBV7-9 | TGTGCCAGCAGCCCCAGCGGGGGTTTAGATACGCAGTATTTT | CASSPSGGLDTQYF
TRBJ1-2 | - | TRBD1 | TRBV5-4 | TGTGCCAGCAGCTGGGACAGGGGTTTCGATGGCTACACCTTC | CASSWDRGFDGYTF
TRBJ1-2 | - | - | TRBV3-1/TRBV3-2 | TGTGCCAGCAGCCAAGATTTAGCAGGCCCTTATGGCTACACCTTC | CASSQDLAGPYGYTF
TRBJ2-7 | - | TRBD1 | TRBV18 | TGTGCCAGCTCGAGGGGACAGCACGAGCAGTACTTC | CASSRGQHEQYF
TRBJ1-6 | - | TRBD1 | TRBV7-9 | TGTGCCAGCAGCTTAGCTGACAGGGCTAATTCACCCCTCCACTTT | CASSLADRANSPLHF
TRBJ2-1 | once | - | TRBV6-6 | TGTGCCAGCAGCCTTACAGGGTCTTCGAACAATGAGCAGTTCTTC | CASSLTGSSNNEQFF
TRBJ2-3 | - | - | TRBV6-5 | TGTGCCAGCAGTTACGGCAGGCTATTTGGGGATACGCAGTATTTT | CASSYGRLFGDTQYF
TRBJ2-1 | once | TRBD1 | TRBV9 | TGTGCCAGCAGCGTAGGGGACAGCTACAATGAGCAGTTCTTC | CASSVGDSYNEQFF
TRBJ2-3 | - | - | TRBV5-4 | TGTGCCAGCAGCTTGTGGGCGGATACGCAGTATTTT | CASSLWADTQYF
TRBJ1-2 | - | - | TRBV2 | TGTGCCAGCAGTGAGGGTCCCAGGAGCCCCTATGGCTACACCTTC | CASSEGPRSPYGYTF
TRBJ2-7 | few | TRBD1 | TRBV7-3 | TGTGCCAGCAGCTCGGGACAGGGGGCTCTAGACGAGCAGTACTTC | CASSSGQGALDEQYF
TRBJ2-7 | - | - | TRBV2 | TGTGCCAGCAGTAAAGGGGGAGCGGCAGGGAACGAGCAGTACTTC | CASSKGGAAGNEQYF